The T cell receptor beta chain under discussion was sequenced for a study of blood T cell repertoires in COVID-19 (dated by TCRdb to the early 2020s). Regarding the research as a whole: Collaborator samples came from the United States, Italy and Spain and covered acute and convalescent phases of COVID-19. The material from the prospective study consisted of cDNA or gDNA derived from T cells, B-cell-depleted T cells, or PBMCs. Subjects who had been exposed to COVID-19, were actively infected with it, or had recovered from it provided the deeply sampled blood TCRbeta repertoires that made up the dataset. The repertoires were made available in a free public database intended to serve as a resource for research on the immune response to SARS-CoV-2. Samples came from the ongoing ImmuneRACE study (first 160 participants) plus 1,254 subjects from 6 global collaborators. Nearly every sample came with metadata listing a de-identified subject ID, COVID-19 status, age in years and sex. Where available, HLA class I and class II types were obtained from metadata supplied by the sample provider rather than from assay-based typing.

Overall study outcomes, separate from this receptor: Clinical and demographic metadata were provided uncurated, with the amount varying by source and participant.

Whole blood was collected in K2EDTA tubes by collaborating institutions according to the institutions' own protocols. Collaborator samples were shipped for TCRbeta analysis as frozen whole blood, isolated PBMCs, or DNA extracted from either sample type. A note on this clone: Its antigen is still unknown. There are no base qualities to consult, and no much larger clone falls within one base.

TCRbeta CDR3 regions were amplified from genomic DNA by means of the immunoSEQ Assay, a bias-controlled multiplex PCR. In the paper's pipeline: Within the assay, amplification of reference gene primers was used to estimate how many nucleated cells each sample contained. Sequence reads were collapsed and filtered to measure the absolute abundance of every unique TCRbeta CDR3 rearrangement. For each sample, productive Simpson clonality was calculated as the square root of Simpson's diversity index across productive rearrangements. Entries here come from immuneACCESS through TCRdb and include only in-frame sequences with V and J called. Some clones fail to appear in such tables; in the studies checked, an unresolved V gene covers under half of the shortfall, and the cause of the remainder is unknown. V, J and clone size were drawn from that table, and D and trimming were deduced from the DNA. The sample contains around 71,000 clones, 70% to 85% of them found a single time. The ten largest clonotypes hold 28% of the sample.

The source of this sequence is a man in his 70s with acute or convalescent COVID-19. Sequenced: peripheral blood.

The bases are TGCAGCGTTGGGGGGCTCGGCTATGGCTACACCTTC. It translates to CSVGGLGYGYTF. In this chain, TRBV29-1 is recombined with TRBJ1-2; the D gene is perhaps TRBD1, on 6 matching bases. Reading from cysteine to phenylalanine, the CDR3 counts 12 amino acids. The retained sequence is limited to the CDR3, 36 bases, with the frame set at the first base. The junction carries 10 bases between V and J, which are trimmed by 4 bases and 4 bases respectively. The germline V gene provides CDR1 SQVTM and CDR2 ANQGSEA.